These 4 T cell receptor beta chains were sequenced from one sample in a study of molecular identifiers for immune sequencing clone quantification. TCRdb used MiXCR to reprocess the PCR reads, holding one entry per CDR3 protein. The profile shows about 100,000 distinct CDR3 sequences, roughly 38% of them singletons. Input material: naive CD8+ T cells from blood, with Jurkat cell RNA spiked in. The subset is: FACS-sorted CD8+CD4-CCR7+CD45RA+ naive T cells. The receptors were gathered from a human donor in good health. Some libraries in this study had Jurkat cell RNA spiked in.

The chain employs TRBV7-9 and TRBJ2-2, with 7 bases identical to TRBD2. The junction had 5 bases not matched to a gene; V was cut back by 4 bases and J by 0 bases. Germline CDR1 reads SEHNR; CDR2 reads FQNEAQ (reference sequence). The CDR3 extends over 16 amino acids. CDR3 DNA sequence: TGTGCCAGCAGCTCACCCCGGGGGGCGAACACCGGGGAGCTGTTTTTT. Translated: CASSSPRGANTGELFF.

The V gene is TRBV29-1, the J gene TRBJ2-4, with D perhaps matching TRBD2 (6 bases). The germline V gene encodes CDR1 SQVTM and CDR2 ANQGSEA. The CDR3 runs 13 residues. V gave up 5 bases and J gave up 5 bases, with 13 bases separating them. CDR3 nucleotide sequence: TGCAGCGTTTTCGAGCGGGCCGAAAACATTCAGTACTTC. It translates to CSVFERAENIQYF.

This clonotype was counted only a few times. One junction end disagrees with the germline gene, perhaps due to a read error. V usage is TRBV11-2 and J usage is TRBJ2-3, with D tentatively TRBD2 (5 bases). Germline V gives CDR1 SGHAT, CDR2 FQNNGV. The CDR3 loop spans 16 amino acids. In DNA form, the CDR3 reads TGTGCCAGCAGCATAGATGGAGCGGCTAGCACAGATACGCAGTATTTT. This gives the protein CASSIDGAASTDTQYF.

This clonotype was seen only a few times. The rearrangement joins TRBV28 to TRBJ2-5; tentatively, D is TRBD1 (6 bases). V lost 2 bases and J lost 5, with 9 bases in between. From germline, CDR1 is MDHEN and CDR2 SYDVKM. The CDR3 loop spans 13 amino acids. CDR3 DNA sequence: TGTGCCAGCAGTTTAACAGGGACGGAGACCCAGTACTTC. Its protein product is CASSLTGTETQYF.